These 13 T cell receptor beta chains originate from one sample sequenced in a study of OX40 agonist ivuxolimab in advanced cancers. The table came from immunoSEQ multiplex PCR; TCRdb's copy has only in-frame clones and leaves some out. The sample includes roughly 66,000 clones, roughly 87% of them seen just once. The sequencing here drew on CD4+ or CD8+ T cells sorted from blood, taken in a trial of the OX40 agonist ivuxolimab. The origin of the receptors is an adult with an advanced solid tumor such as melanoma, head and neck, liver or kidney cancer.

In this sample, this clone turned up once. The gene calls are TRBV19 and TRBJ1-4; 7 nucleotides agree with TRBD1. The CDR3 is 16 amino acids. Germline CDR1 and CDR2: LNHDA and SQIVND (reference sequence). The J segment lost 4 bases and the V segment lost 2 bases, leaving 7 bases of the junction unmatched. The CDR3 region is CASSISGTAINEKLFF. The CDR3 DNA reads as TGTGCCAGTAGTATAAGCGGGACAGCTATTAATGAAAAACTGTTTTTT.

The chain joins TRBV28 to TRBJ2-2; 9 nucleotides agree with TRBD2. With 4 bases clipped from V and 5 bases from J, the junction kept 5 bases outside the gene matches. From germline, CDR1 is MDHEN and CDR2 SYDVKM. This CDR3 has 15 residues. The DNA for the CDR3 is TGTGCCAGCAGTTCTAGCGGGGCACCGACCGGGGAGCTGTTTTTT. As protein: CASSSSGAPTGELFF.

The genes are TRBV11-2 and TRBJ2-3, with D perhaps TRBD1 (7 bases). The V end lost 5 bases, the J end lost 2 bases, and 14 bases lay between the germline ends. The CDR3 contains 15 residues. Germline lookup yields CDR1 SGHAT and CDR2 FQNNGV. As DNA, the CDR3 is TGTGCCAGCAGCCCCCGGGGGACAGACACAGATACGCAGTATTTT. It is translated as CASSPRGTDTDTQYF.

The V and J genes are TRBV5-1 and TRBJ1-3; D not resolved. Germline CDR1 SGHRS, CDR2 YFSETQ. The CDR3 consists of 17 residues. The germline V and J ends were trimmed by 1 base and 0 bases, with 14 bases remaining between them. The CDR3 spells CASSLRVSSSSGNTIYF. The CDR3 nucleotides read TGCGCCAGCAGCTTGAGGGTCAGCAGTAGCTCTGGAAACACCATATATTTT.

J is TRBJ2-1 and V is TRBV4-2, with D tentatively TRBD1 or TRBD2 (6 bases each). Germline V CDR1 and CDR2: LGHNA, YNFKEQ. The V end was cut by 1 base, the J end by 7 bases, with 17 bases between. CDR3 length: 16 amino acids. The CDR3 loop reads CASSQAGGAGSNEQFF. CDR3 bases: TGTGCCAGCAGCCAAGCCGGGGGCGCGGGGTCGAATGAGCAGTTCTTC.

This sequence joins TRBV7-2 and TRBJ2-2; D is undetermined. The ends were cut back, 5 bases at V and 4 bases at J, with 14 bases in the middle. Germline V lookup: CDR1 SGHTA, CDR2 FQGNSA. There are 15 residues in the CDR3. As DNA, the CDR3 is TGTGCCAGCAGCCCTCCCGGACGGTCCACCGGGGAGCTGTTTTTT. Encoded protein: CASSPPGRSTGELFF.

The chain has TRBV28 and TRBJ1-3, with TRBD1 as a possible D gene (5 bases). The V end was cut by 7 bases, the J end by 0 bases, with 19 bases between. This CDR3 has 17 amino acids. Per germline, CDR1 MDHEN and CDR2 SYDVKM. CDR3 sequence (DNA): TGTGCCAGCATTCCCGAGAGGGGATGGGTCTCTGGAAACACCATATATTTT. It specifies CASIPERGWVSGNTIYF.

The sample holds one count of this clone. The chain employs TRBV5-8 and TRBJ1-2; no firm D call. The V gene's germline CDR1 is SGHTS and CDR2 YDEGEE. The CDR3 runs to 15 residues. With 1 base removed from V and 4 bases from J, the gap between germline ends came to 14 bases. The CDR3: CASSLTAGEGYGYTF. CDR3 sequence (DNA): TGTGCCAGCAGCTTGACAGCTGGGGAGGGCTATGGCTACACCTTC.

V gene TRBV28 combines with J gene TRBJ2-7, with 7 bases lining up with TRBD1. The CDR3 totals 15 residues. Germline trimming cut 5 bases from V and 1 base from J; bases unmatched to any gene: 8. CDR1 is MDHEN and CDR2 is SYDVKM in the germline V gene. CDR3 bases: TGTGCCAGCAGTCGTCCGGGACAGAGTTCCTACGAGCAGTACTTC. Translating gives CASSRPGQSSYEQYF.

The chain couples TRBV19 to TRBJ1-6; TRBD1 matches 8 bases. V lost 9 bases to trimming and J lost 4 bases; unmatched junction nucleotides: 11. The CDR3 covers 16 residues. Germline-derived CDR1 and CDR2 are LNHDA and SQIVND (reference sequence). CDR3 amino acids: CASRPLDREYNSPLHF. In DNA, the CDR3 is TGTGCCAGCCGACCTTTGGACAGGGAGTATAATTCACCCCTCCACTTT.

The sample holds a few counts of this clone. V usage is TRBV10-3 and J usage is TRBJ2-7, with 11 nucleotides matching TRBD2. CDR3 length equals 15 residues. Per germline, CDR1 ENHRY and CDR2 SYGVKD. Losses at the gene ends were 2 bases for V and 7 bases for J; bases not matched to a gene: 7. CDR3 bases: TGTGCCATCAGTGAGCCGGGACTAGCGGTGCGGGAGCAGTACTTC. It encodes CAISEPGLAVREQYF.

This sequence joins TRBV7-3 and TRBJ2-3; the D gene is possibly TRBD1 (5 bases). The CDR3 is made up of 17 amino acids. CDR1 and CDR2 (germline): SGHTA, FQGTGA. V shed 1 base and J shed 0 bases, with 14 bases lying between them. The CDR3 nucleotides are TGTGCCAGCAGCTTAAGCCCCCGACAGACCAGCACAGATACGCAGTATTTT. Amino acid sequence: CASSLSPRQTSTDTQYF.

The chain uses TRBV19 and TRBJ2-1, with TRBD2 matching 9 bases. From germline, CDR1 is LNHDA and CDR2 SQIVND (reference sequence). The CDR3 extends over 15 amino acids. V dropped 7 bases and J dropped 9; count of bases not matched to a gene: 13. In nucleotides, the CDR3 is TGTGCCAGTACCTCAGCCGGGACTAGCATAATTGAGCAGTTCTTC. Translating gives CASTSAGTSIIEQFF.